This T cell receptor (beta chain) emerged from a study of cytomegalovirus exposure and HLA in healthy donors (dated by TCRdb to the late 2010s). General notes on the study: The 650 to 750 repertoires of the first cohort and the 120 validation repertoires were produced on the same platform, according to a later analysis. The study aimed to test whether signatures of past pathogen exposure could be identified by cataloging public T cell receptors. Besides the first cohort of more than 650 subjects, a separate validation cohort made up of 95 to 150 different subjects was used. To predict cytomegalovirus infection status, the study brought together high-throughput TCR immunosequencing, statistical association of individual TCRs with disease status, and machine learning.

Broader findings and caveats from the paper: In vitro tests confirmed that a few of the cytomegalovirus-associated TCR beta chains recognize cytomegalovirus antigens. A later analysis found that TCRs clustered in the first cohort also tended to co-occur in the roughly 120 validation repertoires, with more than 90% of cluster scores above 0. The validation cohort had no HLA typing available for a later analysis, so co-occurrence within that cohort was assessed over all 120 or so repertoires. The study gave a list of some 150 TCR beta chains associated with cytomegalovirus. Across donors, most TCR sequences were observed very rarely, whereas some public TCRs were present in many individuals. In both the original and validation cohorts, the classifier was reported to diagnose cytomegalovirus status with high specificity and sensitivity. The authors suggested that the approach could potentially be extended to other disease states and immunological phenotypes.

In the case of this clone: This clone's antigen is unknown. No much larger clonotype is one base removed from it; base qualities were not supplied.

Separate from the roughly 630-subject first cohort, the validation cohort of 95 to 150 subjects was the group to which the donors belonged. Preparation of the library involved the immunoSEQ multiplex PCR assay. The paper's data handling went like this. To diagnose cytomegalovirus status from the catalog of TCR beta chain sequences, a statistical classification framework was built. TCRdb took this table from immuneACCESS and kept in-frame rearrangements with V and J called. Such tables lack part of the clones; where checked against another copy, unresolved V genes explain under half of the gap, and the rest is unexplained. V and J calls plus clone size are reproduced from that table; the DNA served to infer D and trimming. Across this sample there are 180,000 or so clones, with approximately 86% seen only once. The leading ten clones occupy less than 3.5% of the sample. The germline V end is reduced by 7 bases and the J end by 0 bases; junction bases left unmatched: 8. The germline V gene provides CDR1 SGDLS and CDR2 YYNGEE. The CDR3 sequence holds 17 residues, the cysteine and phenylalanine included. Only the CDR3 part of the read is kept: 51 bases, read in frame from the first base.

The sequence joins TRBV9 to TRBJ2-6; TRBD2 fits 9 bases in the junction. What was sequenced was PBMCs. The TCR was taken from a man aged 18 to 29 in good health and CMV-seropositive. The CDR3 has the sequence CASSPLAGRSGANVLTF. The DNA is TGTGCCAGCTCCCCACTAGCGGGCCGCTCTGGGGCCAACGTCCTGACTTTC. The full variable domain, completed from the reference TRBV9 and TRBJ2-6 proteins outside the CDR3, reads DSGVTQTPKHLITATGQRVTLRCSPRSGDLSVYWYQQSLDQGLQFLIQYYNGEERAKGNILERFSAQQFPDLHSELNLSSLELGDSALYFCASSPLAGRSGANVLTFGAGSRLTVL.